A single sample gave rise to the 27 T cell receptor beta chains below, sequenced in a study of cytomegalovirus exposure and HLA in healthy donors (dated by TCRdb to between 2016 and 2019). Receptor libraries were prepared by the immunoSEQ multiplex PCR assay. For the multiplex PCR, a mixture combining 60 forward primers for TCR Vbeta segments and 13 reverse primers for TCR Jbeta segments was used. TCRdb limited this immuneACCESS table to in-frame rearrangements with V and J called. A share of clones is missing; checked studies link under half to unresolved V genes, and the rest is unexplained. In this sample the table shows some 95,000 clones, about four fifths of which occur a single time. The ten largest clones represent 4.5% to 6% of the sample. Sequenced sample: PBMCs. These receptors all stem from a woman in her thirties or forties in good health and CMV-seronegative.

The chain uses TRBV27 and TRBJ1-5; D remains unclear. The germline V gene encodes CDR1 MNHEY and CDR2 SMNVEV (reference sequence). V was trimmed by 5 bases and J by 2 bases, leaving 13 bases between them. The CDR3 consists of 15 residues. CDR3 in amino acids: CASSPRGGGNQPQHF. CDR3 bases: TGTGCCAGCAGTCCCAGAGGAGGAGGCAATCAGCCCCAGCATTTT.

The CDR3 here is CASSSTGVFTEAFF. In DNA, the CDR3 is TGTGCCAGCAGTTCGACAGGGGTGTTCACTGAAGCTTTCTTT. J is TRBJ1-1 and V is TRBV25-1; the match to TRBD1 covers 8 bases. Germline V gene sequence: CDR1 MGHDK, CDR2 SYGVNS. V dropped 5 bases and J dropped 4; count of bases not matched to a gene: 6. CDR3 length equals 14 residues.

By sample share, this clone is medium-sized. This chain links TRBV7-9 with TRBJ2-1; 12 bases are a match to TRBD2. The germline gives CDR1 SEHNR, CDR2 FQNEAQ (reference sequence). The V and J ends lost 5 bases and 6 bases, in that order; junction bases with no gene match: 8. The CDR3 runs 16 residues. CDR3 sequence reads: CASSPLLAGGINEQFF. The CDR3 nucleotides are TGTGCCAGCAGCCCCTTACTAGCGGGGGGAATCAATGAGCAGTTCTTC.

A word on this clone: One end of the junction varies from germline; a read error may be responsible. This chain joins TRBV7-9 and TRBJ1-1; D not certain. Germline V CDR1 and CDR2: SEHNR, FQNEAQ (reference sequence). This CDR3 comprises 12 residues. As DNA, the CDR3 is TGTACCAGCGCCTATGGGAACACTGAAGCTTTCTTT. It specifies CTSAYGNTEAFF.

The chain recombines TRBV4-1 with TRBJ2-2; 7 nucleotides match TRBD1. The junction had 11 bases not matched to a gene; V was cut back by 4 bases and J by 6 bases. CDR1 is MGHRA, CDR2 YSYEKL, per germline. The CDR3 consists of 16 residues. The CDR3, as DNA: TGCGCCAGCAGCCCACCGGGACAGTTGAAATCCGGGGAGCTGTTTTTT. It specifies CASSPPGQLKSGELFF.

The table lists this clone with a few counts. The chain carries TRBV7-8 and TRBJ1-2, with 9 bases aligning to TRBD1. The germline V gene has CDR1 SGHVS and CDR2 FQNEAQ. J was trimmed by 5 bases and V by 1 base; bases with no gene match: 5. The CDR3 loop spans 15 amino acids. CDR3 sequence: CASSLEDRGEYGYTF. CDR3 DNA sequence: TGTGCCAGCAGCTTAGAGGACAGGGGAGAATATGGCTACACCTTC.

The chain couples TRBV7-8 to TRBJ2-1, with a tentative D call TRBD2 (5 bases). Germline V gene data show CDR1 as SGHVS and CDR2 as FQNEAQ. The CDR3 sequence is 17 residues long. V lost 1 base and J 2 bases, leaving 15 bases between the germline ends. CDR3 sequence reads: CASSLVRASGTYNEQFF. CDR3 DNA sequence: TGTGCCAGCAGCTTAGTTCGGGCCAGCGGTACCTACAATGAGCAGTTCTTC.

This chain joins TRBV9 and TRBJ1-4; weak D call: TRBD1 (6 bases). V lost 4 bases and J lost 5, with 15 bases in between. The CDR3 runs to 15 residues. CDR1 is SGDLS, CDR2 YYNGEE, per germline. In DNA, the CDR3 is TGTGCCAGCAGCCCCATTGTGGGGGCCAATGAAAAACTGTTTTTT. Translating gives CASSPIVGANEKLFF. The full variable domain, its missing parts supplied by reference TRBV9 and TRBJ1-4, is DSGVTQTPKHLITATGQRVTLRCSPRSGDLSVYWYQQSLDQGLQFLIQYYNGEERAKGNILERFSAQQFPDLHSELNLSSLELGDSALYFCASSPIVGANEKLFFGSGTQLSVL.

This clone was detected once. The chain is built from TRBV6-1 and TRBJ2-7, with a weak D call TRBD1 (5 bases). The CDR3 extends over 12 amino acids. V was shortened by 6 bases and J by 3 bases, with 9 bases between the two germline ends. Germline V gene sequence: CDR1 MNHNS, CDR2 SASEGT. The CDR3 spells CASSTGFYEQYF. The DNA of the CDR3 is TGTGCCAGCAGCACAGGCTTCTACGAGCAGTACTTC.

This clone was observed a single time. The chain combines TRBV5-1 with TRBJ1-3, with TRBD1 identical over 7 bases. Germline V gene sequence: CDR1 SGHRS, CDR2 YFSETQ. The CDR3 runs to 15 residues. V dropped 4 bases and J dropped 4; count of bases not matched to a gene: 8. CDR3 nucleotide sequence: TGCGCCAGCAGCGTTACTACAGGGGCCGGAAACACCATATATTTT. Translating it yields CASSVTTGAGNTIYF.

For this clone: The sample contains more than one DNA sequence encoding this CDR3. The rearrangement links TRBV6-1 to TRBJ2-5; 9 bases fit TRBD1. Germline V gene lookup returns CDR1 MNHNS and CDR2 SASEGT. With V trimmed by 6 bases and J by 5 bases, 4 bases remained unmatched. The CDR3 has 13 residues. CDR3 residues: CASSGGQGETQYF. The DNA for the CDR3 is TGTGCCAGCAGCGGGGGACAGGGTGAGACCCAGTACTTC.

V is TRBV4-3 and J is TRBJ1-4; D is unclear. CDR1 is LGHNA, CDR2 YSLEER, per germline. V lost 2 bases and J lost 1, with 14 bases in between. There are 17 residues in the CDR3. In nucleotides, the CDR3 is TGCGCCAGCAGCCAAAACACGGGAAAAGGAACTAATGAAAAACTGTTTTTT. Protein sequence: CASSQNTGKGTNEKLFF.

V is TRBV11-3 and J is TRBJ2-2; 8 nucleotides agree with TRBD1. Germline CDR1 reads SGHNT; CDR2 reads YENEEA. The junction had 5 bases not matched to a gene; V was cut back by 8 bases and J by 3 bases. The CDR3 is 14 amino acids. As DNA, the CDR3 is TGTGCCAGCTCCCTGGACAGGGACACCGGGGAGCTGTTTTTT. It translates to CASSLDRDTGELFF.

The chain employs TRBV11-3 and TRBJ1-5; D possibly corresponds to TRBD1 (5 bases). Trimming took 4 bases from V and 4 from J, leaving 17 bases between them. The CDR3 sequence is 16 residues long. CDR1 SGHNT and CDR2 YENEEA come from the germline V gene. CDR3 nucleotides: TGTGCCAGCAGCTCCGAAGGGGCAGCCTCAAATCAGCCCCAGCATTTT. It yields the protein CASSSEGAASNQPQHF. Based on the CDR3 plus reference TRBV11-3 and TRBJ1-5, the full variable domain is EAGVVQSPRYKIIEKKQPVAFWCNPISGHNTLYWYLQNLGQGPELLIRYENEEAVDDSQLPKDRFSAERLKGVDSTLKIQPAELGDSAVYLCASSSEGAASNQPQHFGDGTRLSIL.

This chain connects TRBV30 to TRBJ2-7; TRBD1 matches at 7 bases. With 1 base clipped from V and 2 bases from J, the junction kept 2 bases outside the gene matches. CDR3 length: 13 amino acids. Per the germline V gene, CDR1 is GTSNPN and CDR2 is SVGIG (reference sequence). The DNA of the CDR3 is TGTGCCTGGAGTGGGGGGACAGCCTACGAGCAGTACTTC. Its translation: CAWSGGTAYEQYF.

The rearrangement uses TRBV6-1 and TRBJ1-2; 9 bases are a match to TRBD1. CDR3 length equals 15 residues. The germline V gene encodes CDR1 MNHNS and CDR2 SASEGT. J was trimmed by 4 bases and V by 3 bases; bases with no gene match: 6. The CDR3: CASSDYRGPSYGYTF. The CDR3 nucleotides read TGTGCCAGCAGTGACTACAGGGGGCCCAGCTATGGCTACACCTTC.

In DNA, the CDR3 is TGTGCCAGCAGCCGCGACAGGGATTTTGGCTACACCTTC. Encoded protein: CASSRDRDFGYTF. The V call is TRBV14, the J call TRBJ1-2; TRBD1 matches 7 bases. Germline CDR1 is SGHDN and CDR2 is FVKESK. J was trimmed by 7 bases and V by 4 bases; bases with no gene match: 6. This CDR3 has 13 residues.

The chain is built from TRBV2 and TRBJ1-5; D unresolved. CDR1 and CDR2 (germline): SNHLY, FYNNEI. The CDR3 is made up of 13 amino acids. V was shortened by 6 bases and J by 1 base, with 7 bases between the two germline ends. CDR3 DNA sequence: TGTGCCAGCAGAGGACTCAGCAATCAGCCCCAGCATTTT. It is translated as CASRGLSNQPQHF.

This chain uses TRBV9 with TRBJ2-2; D call uncertain. V lost 0 bases to trimming and J lost 6 bases, with 9 bases between them. There are 14 residues in the CDR3. Germline assignment: CDR1 SGDLS and CDR2 YYNGEE. The CDR3 spells CASSVVSQAGELFF. Written as DNA, the CDR3 is TGTGCCAGCAGCGTAGTTTCTCAGGCCGGGGAGCTGTTTTTT.

V and J are TRBV9 and TRBJ2-3; no definite D call. V gave up 4 bases and J gave up 2 bases, with 14 bases separating them. CDR1 and CDR2 (germline): SGDLS, YYNGEE. This CDR3 is 15 amino acids long. The CDR3 coding sequence is TGTGCCAGCAGCCCATCTAGTGTTCCCACAGATACGCAGTATTTT. Translated: CASSPSSVPTDTQYF.

The V call is TRBV18, the J call TRBJ2-7, with TRBD1 identical over 8 bases. The CDR3 is 15 residues long. J was trimmed by 5 bases and V by 6 bases; bases with no gene match: 12. Germline CDR1 KGHSH, CDR2 LQKENI. The CDR3: CASSLSPDRVDEQYF. CDR3 nucleotide sequence: TGTGCCAGCTCCCTCTCACCGGACAGGGTAGACGAGCAGTACTTC.

The chain combines TRBV27 with TRBJ1-5; possible D gene TRBD1, 6 bases. V was clipped by 3 bases and J by 6 bases, with 9 bases between them. Germline CDR1 is MNHEY and CDR2 is SMNVEV (reference sequence). The CDR3 loop spans 13 amino acids. CDR3 nucleotides: TGTGCCAGCAGTTTCAGGGGTGTTCAGCCCCAGCATTTT. It yields the protein CASSFRGVQPQHF.

This sequence joins TRBV5-6 and TRBJ1-1, with unresolved D. This CDR3 region has 12 residues. The germline gives CDR1 SGHDT, CDR2 YYEEEE. The V gene lost 0 bases and the J gene lost 5 bases, with 5 bases spanning the gap. CDR3 protein: CASSLVGTEAFF. The CDR3 bases are TGTGCCAGCAGCTTGGTCGGGACTGAAGCTTTCTTT.

The rearrangement uses TRBV19 and TRBJ2-1; a weak D match, TRBD1 (6 bases). The germline gives CDR1 LNHDA, CDR2 SQIVND (reference sequence). The CDR3 loop spans 12 amino acids. V gave up 6 bases and J gave up 7 bases, with 10 bases separating them. The CDR3 sequence is CASRDSLNEQFF. The CDR3 DNA reads as TGTGCCAGTAGGGACAGCCTTAATGAGCAGTTCTTC.

This clone was counted only a few times. Other DNA variants within this sample encode the same CDR3. This chain uses TRBV7-6 with TRBJ2-7; D gene uncertain. CDR1 and CDR2 (germline): SGHVS, FNYEAQ. CDR3 size: 12 residues. The V end lost 5 bases, the J end lost 5 bases, and 10 bases lay between the germline ends. The CDR3 DNA sequence: TGTGCCAGCAGCCATCGGTCGGACGAGCAGTACTTC. Amino acids: CASSHRSDEQYF.

The gene calls are TRBV4-3 and TRBJ2-7, with D possibly TRBD1 on 6 matching bases. Germline V CDR1 and CDR2: LGHNA, YSLEER. V was cut by 5 bases and J by 7 bases, with 18 bases left in between. The CDR3 runs 14 residues. The CDR3 sequence is CASSESVTTGEQYF. The CDR3 coding sequence is TGCGCCAGCAGCGAAAGTGTCACCACAGGGGAGCAGTACTTC.

This clone was picked up one time. The V and J genes are TRBV5-1 and TRBJ1-3; maybe TRBD1 (6 bases). CDR3 length: 14 residues. The germline gives CDR1 SGHRS, CDR2 YFSETQ. Trimming left V 1 base short and J 4 bases short, with 9 bases between. The CDR3 DNA reads as TGCGCCAGCAGCTTGACAGGGTCCGGAAACACCATATATTTT. Translating gives CASSLTGSGNTIYF.